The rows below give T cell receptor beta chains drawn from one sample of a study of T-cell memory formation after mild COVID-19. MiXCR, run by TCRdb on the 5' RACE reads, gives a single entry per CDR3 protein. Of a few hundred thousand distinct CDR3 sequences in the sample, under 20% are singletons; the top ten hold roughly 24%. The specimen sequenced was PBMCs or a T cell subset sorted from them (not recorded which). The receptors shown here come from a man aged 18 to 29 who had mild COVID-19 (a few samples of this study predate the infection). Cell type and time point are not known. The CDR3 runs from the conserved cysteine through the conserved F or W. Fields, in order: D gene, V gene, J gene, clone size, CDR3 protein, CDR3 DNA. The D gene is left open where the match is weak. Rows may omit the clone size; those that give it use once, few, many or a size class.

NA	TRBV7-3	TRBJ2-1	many	CASSPSSYNEQFF	TGTGCCAGCAGCCCTAGCTCCTACAATGAGCAGTTCTTC
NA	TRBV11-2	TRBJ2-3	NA	CASSLAPRSLSTDTQYF	TGTGCCAGCAGCTTAGCCCCCCGGAGTCTTAGCACAGATACGCAGTATTTT
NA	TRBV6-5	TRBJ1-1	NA	CASSYSRWGVTEAFF	TGTGCCAGCAGTTACAGTAGATGGGGGGTGACTGAAGCTTTCTTT
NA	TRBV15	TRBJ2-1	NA	CATSSGHLSYNEQFF	TGTGCCACCAGCAGCGGCCACCTCTCCTACAATGAGCAGTTCTTC
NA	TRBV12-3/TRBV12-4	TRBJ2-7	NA	CASSLTVSEQYF	TGTGCCAGCAGTTTAACGGTGTCCGAGCAGTACTTC
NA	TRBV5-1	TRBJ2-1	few	CASNQGALINEQFF	TGCGCCAGCAATCAAGGGGCTCTGATCAATGAGCAGTTCTTC
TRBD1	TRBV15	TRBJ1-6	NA	CATSREPGGNSPLHF	TGTGCCACCAGCAGAGAGCCAGGGGGCAATTCACCCCTCCACTTT
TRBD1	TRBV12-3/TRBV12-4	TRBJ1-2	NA	CASSDPPGQGYGYTF	TGTGCCAGCAGCGACCCCCCGGGACAGGGCTATGGCTACACCTTC
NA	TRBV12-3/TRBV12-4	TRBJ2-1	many	CASSSRNEQFF	TGTGCCAGCAGCTCCCGTAATGAGCAGTTCTTC
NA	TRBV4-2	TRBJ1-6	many	CASSQDRSGVNSPLHF	TGTGCCAGCAGCCAAGACAGGTCCGGGGTCAATTCACCCCTCCACTTT
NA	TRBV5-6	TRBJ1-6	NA	CASSSSPRAGLWNSPLHF	TGTGCCAGCAGCTCGTCCCCGCGCGCCGGGTTGTGGAATTCACCCCTCCACTTT
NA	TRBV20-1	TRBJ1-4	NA	CSARSSYNEKLFF	TGCAGTGCTAGAAGTTCCTATAATGAAAAACTGTTTTTT
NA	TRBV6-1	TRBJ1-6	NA	CASSETGGSPLHF	TGTGCCAGCAGTGAAACGGGTGGTTCACCCCTCCACTTT
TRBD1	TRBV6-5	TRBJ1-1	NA	CASSYSTGDTEAFF	TGTGCCAGCAGTTACTCGACAGGGGACACTGAAGCTTTCTTT
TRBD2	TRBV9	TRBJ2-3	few	CASSVWVRGGTDTQYF	TGTGCCAGCAGCGTATGGGTTCGGGGGGGCACAGATACGCAGTATTTT
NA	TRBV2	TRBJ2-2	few	CALRLNTGELFF	TGTGCTCTGAGGCTGAACACCGGGGAGCTGTTTTTT
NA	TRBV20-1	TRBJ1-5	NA	CSASRGSQPQHF	TGCAGTGCTAGCAGGGGAAGCCAGCCCCAGCATTTT
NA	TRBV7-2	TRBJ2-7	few	CASSFVQGIVYEQYF	TGTGCCAGCAGCTTCGTCCAGGGGATCGTCTACGAGCAGTACTTC
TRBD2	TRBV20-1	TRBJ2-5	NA	CSAGRGGRQETQYF	TGCAGTGCTGGGCGGGGGGGTCGACAAGAGACCCAGTACTTC
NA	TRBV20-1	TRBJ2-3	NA	CSARKVGGPDTQYF	TGCAGTGCTAGAAAGGTGGGGGGGCCAGATACGCAGTATTTT
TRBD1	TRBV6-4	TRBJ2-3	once	CASSAQAGGSDTQYF	TGTGCCAGCAGTGCCCAAGCAGGGGGCTCAGATACGCAGTATTTT
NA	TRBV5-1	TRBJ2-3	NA	CASSFFTTDTQYF	TGCGCCAGCAGCTTCTTTACCACAGATACGCAGTATTTT
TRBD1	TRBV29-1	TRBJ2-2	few	CSVPTGALNTGELFF	TGCAGCGTGCCCACAGGGGCCTTGAACACCGGGGAGCTGTTTTTT
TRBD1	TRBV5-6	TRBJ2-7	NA	CASRPHRDRGLYEQYF	TGTGCCAGCAGGCCCCACCGGGACAGGGGTCTTTACGAGCAGTACTTC
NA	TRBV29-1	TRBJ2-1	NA	CSVEGKGGYNEQFF	TGCAGCGTTGAGGGTAAGGGGGGCTACAATGAGCAGTTCTTC
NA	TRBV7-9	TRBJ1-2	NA	CASSRGGDYGYTF	TGTGCCAGCAGCCGTGGAGGTGATTATGGCTACACCTTC
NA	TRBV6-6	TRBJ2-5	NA	CASSTPGRQETQYF	TGTGCCAGCAGTACCCCGGGCAGACAAGAGACCCAGTACTTC
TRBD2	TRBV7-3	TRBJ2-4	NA	CASSPREPAGAGGVGTIQYF	TGTGCCAGCAGCCCACGGGAACCAGCTGGAGCGGGGGGGGTGGGGACCATTCAGTACTTC
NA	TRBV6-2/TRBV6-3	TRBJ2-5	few	CASTRGRETQYF	TGTGCCAGCACCAGGGGCCGAGAGACCCAGTACTTC
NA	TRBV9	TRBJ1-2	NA	CASSVAGLNYGYTF	TGTGCCAGCAGCGTAGCGGGACTTAACTATGGCTACACCTTC
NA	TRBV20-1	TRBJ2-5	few	CSARGDIKETQYF	TGCAGTGCTAGGGGGGATATCAAAGAGACCCAGTACTTC
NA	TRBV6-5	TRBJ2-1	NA	CASSYSGPYNEQFF	TGTGCCAGCAGTTATTCTGGGCCTTACAATGAGCAGTTCTTC
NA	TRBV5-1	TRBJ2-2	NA	CASSFNGGGTGELFF	TGCGCCAGCAGCTTTAATGGGGGCGGCACCGGGGAGCTGTTTTTT
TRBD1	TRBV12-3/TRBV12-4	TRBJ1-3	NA	CASSLRGQGSFLRGNTIYF	TGTGCCAGCAGTTTACGGGGACAGGGATCTTTTTTGCGTGGAAACACCATATATTTT
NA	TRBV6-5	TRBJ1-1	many	CASSPGGGWWDTEAFF	TGTGCCAGCAGCCCCGGGGGAGGGTGGTGGGACACTGAAGCTTTCTTT
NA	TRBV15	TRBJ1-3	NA	CATSPKNGNTIYF	TGTGCCACCAGCCCGAAGAATGGAAACACCATATATTTT
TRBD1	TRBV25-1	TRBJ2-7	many	CASSEGNRGVYEQYF	TGTGCCAGCAGTGAAGGTAACAGGGGGGTGTACGAGCAGTACTTC
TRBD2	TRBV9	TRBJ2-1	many	CASSVELAGGQEQFF	TGTGCCAGCAGCGTAGAGCTAGCGGGGGGGCAGGAGCAGTTCTTC
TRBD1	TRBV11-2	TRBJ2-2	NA	CASSFLRSVHRDREKGILTGELFF	TGTGCCAGCAGCTTCCTCCGTTCTGTCCACCGGGACAGGGAAAAAGGAATTCTCACCGGGGAGCTGTTTTTT
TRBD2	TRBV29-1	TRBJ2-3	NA	CSVPQRGGPDTQYF	TGCAGCGTTCCCCAGCGGGGGGGCCCAGATACGCAGTATTTT
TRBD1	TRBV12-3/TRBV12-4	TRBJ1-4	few	CASSYLIQGTTNEKLFF	TGTGCCAGCAGTTATCTAATACAGGGGACAACTAATGAAAAACTGTTTTTT
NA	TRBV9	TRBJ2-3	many	CASSPGPDTQYF	TGCGCCAGCAGCCCGGGGCCAGATACGCAGTATTTT
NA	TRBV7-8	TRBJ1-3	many	CASSLAGGDTIYF	TGTGCCAGCAGCTTAGCGGGGGGTGACACCATATATTTT
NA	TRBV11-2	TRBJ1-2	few	CASRPSDTFYGYTF	TGTGCCAGCAGGCCCTCGGACACTTTCTATGGCTACACCTTC
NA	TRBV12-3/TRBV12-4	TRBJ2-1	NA	CASSYTGNEQFF	TGTGCCAGCAGTTACACAGGGAATGAGCAGTTCTTC
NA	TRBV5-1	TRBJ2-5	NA	CASSLLGEGSRETQYF	TGCGCCAGCAGCTTATTGGGGGAAGGGAGTAGAGAGACCCAGTACTTC
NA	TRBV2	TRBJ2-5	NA	CASKSFVETQYF	TGTGCCAGCAAAAGCTTCGTTGAGACCCAGTACTTC
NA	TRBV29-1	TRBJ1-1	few	CSVDGLTGKNTEAFF	TGCAGCGTTGACGGGCTCACAGGGAAGAACACTGAAGCTTTCTTT
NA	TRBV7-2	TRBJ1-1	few	CASSGGPHLGAFF	TGTGCCAGCAGCGGGGGCCCCCACTTAGGAGCTTTCTTT
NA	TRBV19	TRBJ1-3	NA	CASSTGSVSGNTIYF	TGTGCCAGTAGTACGGGATCAGTCTCTGGAAACACCATATATTTT
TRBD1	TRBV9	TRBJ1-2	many	CASSVADRAGLHGYTF	TGTGCCAGCAGCGTAGCCGACAGGGCTGGGTTACATGGCTACACCTTC
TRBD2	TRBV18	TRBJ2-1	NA	CASSLGLATEQFF	TGTGCCAGCTCACTGGGACTAGCGACGGAGCAGTTCTTC
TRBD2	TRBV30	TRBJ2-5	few	CAWSSPGLAARWTQYF	TGTGCCTGGAGTTCGCCGGGACTAGCGGCCCGTTGGACCCAGTACTTC
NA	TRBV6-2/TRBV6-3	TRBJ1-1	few	CASSSREWAFF	TGTGCCAGCAGTTCCAGGGAATGGGCTTTCTTT
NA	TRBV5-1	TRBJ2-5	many	CASNDGLETQYF	TGCGCCAGCAATGACGGGTTAGAGACCCAGTACTTC